The clone carrying this T cell receptor beta chain has a single count. In the original workflow: Cell counts per sample came from amplifying reference gene primers. Profiling relied on immunoSEQ multiplex PCR, and the TCRdb table lists in-frame clones only, not all of them. V and J calls plus clone size are reproduced from that table; the DNA served to infer D and trimming. The data hold roughly 500,000 clones, with roughly nine tenths observed a single time. This sample stems from a study of blood T cell repertoires in COVID-19. Study information: Some COVID-19 samples were acute and others convalescent; all came from the United States, Italy and Spain. The analysed material was cDNA or gDNA that came from T cells, B-cell-depleted T cells, or PBMCs.

Trimming took 4 bases from V and 10 from J, leaving 13 bases between them. The CDR3 consists of 12 residues. Germline CDR1 is SEHNR and CDR2 is FQNEAQ (reference sequence). The sequencing sample was made of peripheral blood. The receptor comes from a man between 18 and 35 years old with COVID-19, enrolled during active disease. This sequence joins TRBV7-9 and TRBJ2-5; unclear D gene. DNA of the CDR3: TGTGCCAGCAGCTCTTCTGTTCCCGTCCAGTACTTC. This encodes CASSSSVPVQYF.